Sequencing of this T cell receptor beta chain was carried out in a study of blood T cell repertoires in COVID-19 (dated by TCRdb to the early 2020s). About the study as a whole: Samples covering the acute and convalescent phases of COVID-19 were provided by collaborators in the United States, Italy and Spain. The prospective study material was composed of cDNA or gDNA derived from T cells, B-cell-depleted T cells, or PBMCs. Deeply sampled blood TCRbeta repertoires from subjects exposed to, actively infected with, or recovered from COVID-19 were included in the dataset. The repertoires were released in a freely available public database meant as a resource for research on the immune response to SARS-CoV-2. Samples came from the ongoing ImmuneRACE study (first 160 participants) plus 1,254 subjects from 6 global collaborators. Nearly every sample came with metadata listing a de-identified subject ID, COVID-19 status, age in years and sex. Where available, HLA class I and class II types were taken from metadata supplied by the sample provider and were not determined by assay-based typing. The investigation overall reported the following: The quantity of clinical and demographic metadata differed by source and by participant and was supplied without curation.

TCRbeta CDR3 regions were amplified from genomic DNA by means of the immunoSEQ Assay, a bias-controlled multiplex PCR. On the study's bioinformatics: The number of nucleated cells in each sample was estimated by amplification of reference gene primers within the assay. Sequence reads were collapsed and filtered to measure the absolute abundance of every unique TCRbeta CDR3 rearrangement. Productive Simpson clonality was computed per sample as the square root of Simpson's diversity index over productive rearrangements. TCRdb re-hosts the immuneACCESS table, in-frame sequences only. Its copies lack some clones; in the studies checked, an unresolved V gene accounts for under half of them, and the cause for the rest is not known. The DNA gave D and trimming, while V, J and clone size come from that table. This sample is represented by some 140,000 clones; about four fifths of them were singletons. Approximately 10% of the sample is held by the ten biggest clonotypes.

Its CDR3 holds 16 amino acids, cysteine through phenylalanine. Only the CDR3 DNA is retained, 48 bases long and in frame from the first base. V loses 5 bases at its end and J loses 4 bases; junction bases beyond the gene matches: 10. According to the germline V gene (reference sequence), CDR1 reads LNHNV and CDR2 reads YYDKDF. Comment on this clone: Its recognized antigen is unknown. Per-base qualities were not stored, and no clone one base away is much larger.

Participants in the prospective study were aged roughly 18 to 89 years, lived in about two dozen United States geographic areas, and enrolled through a virtual design. To assign participants to cohorts, the prospective study relied on clinical history that participants themselves reported in a screening survey and a study questionnaire. Recovered participants in ImmuneRACE Cohort 3 were defined by two consecutive negative NP/OP PCR tests, clearance by a healthcare professional, or resolution of symptoms. Mobile phlebotomists in the prospective study collected whole blood, serum and a nasopharyngeal or oropharyngeal swab from every participant. Prospective study participants could optionally give additional blood draws and questionnaires over an approximately two-month period. Before DNA extraction, prospective study blood samples were shipped either frozen or at room temperature.

The TCR sequence derives from a man aged 45-65 years who had recovered from COVID-19. Sequencing was carried out using PBMCs or T cells enriched from blood (not recorded which). In this chain, TRBV15 is recombined with TRBJ2-2, and TRBD1 matches 7 of the central bases. The DNA is as follows: TGTGCCACCAGCTATACAGGGGCCCGGACCACCGGGGAGCTGTTTTTT. This sequence encodes CATSYTGARTTGELFF.